The rows below give T cell receptor beta chains drawn from one sample of a study of blood T cell repertoires in COVID-19. Clones were read by immunoSEQ multiplex PCR, and TCRdb kept only the in-frame ones, dropping some. The sample consists of a few hundred thousand clones, about four fifths of them appearing once. The sample comprised PBMCs or T cells enriched from blood (not recorded which). These TCRs come from a middle-aged woman who had recovered from COVID-19. CDR3s include the opening cysteine and the closing phenylalanine or tryptophan. Each record gives: D gene, clone size, J gene, V gene, CDR3 DNA, CDR3 protein. D genes are given only for firm matches. Clone size appears in some rows only: once, few, many, or a class for an expanded clone.

NA	NA	TRBJ1-4	TRBV7-2	TGTGCCAGCAGCCCCATGGAGGACTTAGGGGAAAAACTGTTTTTT	CASSPMEDLGEKLFF
NA	NA	TRBJ2-1	TRBV27	TGTGCCAGCAGCCTTAATTTAGGCAGGGTGGGACAGTTCTTC	CASSLNLGRVGQFF
NA	few	TRBJ1-4	TRBV6-2/TRBV6-3	TGTGCCAGCAGTTACGACAGGACTAATGAAAAACTGTTTTTT	CASSYDRTNEKLFF
NA	NA	TRBJ2-4	TRBV6-1	TGTGCCAGCAGTGAAATGGCGGCTCGAAACATTCAGTACTTC	CASSEMAARNIQYF
NA	NA	TRBJ1-5	TRBV15	TGTGCCACCAGCAGAGATCCCCAGGTCGGCTCTAGCAATCAGCCCCAGCATTTT	CATSRDPQVGSSNQPQHF
NA	NA	TRBJ1-1	TRBV5-1	TGCGCCAGCAGCTTGGCCGGGGAATATGAAGCTTTCTTT	CASSLAGEYEAFF
TRBD1	NA	TRBJ2-3	TRBV19	TGTGCCAGTAGCGGGACAGGTGGGAGAGATACGCAGTATTTT	CASSGTGGRDTQYF
NA	NA	TRBJ2-3	TRBV6-6	TGTGCCAGCAGAGGGGTTAACACAGATACGCAGTATTTT	CASRGVNTDTQYF
NA	once	TRBJ2-7	TRBV10-3	TGTGCCATCAGTCCTCAGGGGGGAGGTATATACGAGCAGTACTTC	CAISPQGGGIYEQYF
NA	few	TRBJ2-7	TRBV27	TGTGCCAGCAGAGGACAGAAGTCCTACGAGCAGTACTTC	CASRGQKSYEQYF
TRBD2	NA	TRBJ2-3	TRBV7-2	TGTGCCAGCAGCTTAGGGACTAGCGGGAGCGGGGCAGATACGCAGTATTTT	CASSLGTSGSGADTQYF
NA	NA	TRBJ1-5	TRBV28	TGTGCCAGCAGGTCCAGGGGACGGCAGCCCCAGCATTTT	CASRSRGRQPQHF
TRBD1	NA	TRBJ1-5	TRBV6-2/TRBV6-3	TGTGCCAGCAGTTGGGACAGGCCCCAGAGCAATCAGCCCCAGCATTTT	CASSWDRPQSNQPQHF
TRBD1	NA	TRBJ1-2	TRBV19	TGTGCCAGTAGTATAAGGACAGGAGTAGGCTATGGCTACACCTTC	CASSIRTGVGYGYTF
NA	NA	TRBJ2-5	TRBV14	TGTGCCAGCAGCCAAGTGGCAGAGACCCAGTACTTC	CASSQVAETQYF
NA	NA	TRBJ1-2	TRBV19	TGTGCCAGTAGTATTTATAACAGGGACTATGGCTACACCTTC	CASSIYNRDYGYTF
NA	NA	TRBJ1-1	TRBV19	TGTGCCACCTCTATGAGGGACTGGAACACTGAAGCTTTCTTT	CATSMRDWNTEAFF
TRBD2	NA	TRBJ2-3	TRBV7-2	TGTGCCAGCAGCTTAGCCGGCCCCACTAGCGGGGCAGATACGCAGTATTTT	CASSLAGPTSGADTQYF
NA	NA	TRBJ1-4	TRBV5-1	TGCGCCAGCAGAATTCAGGGGACTGAAAAACTGTTTTTT	CASRIQGTEKLFF
NA	many	TRBJ1-4	TRBV7-9	TGTGCCAGCAGCTTATACACCGATGAAAAACTGTTTTTT	CASSLYTDEKLFF
NA	NA	TRBJ2-2	TRBV7-2	TGTGCCAGCAGCCCGTCTAAATCCGGGGAGCTGTTTTTT	CASSPSKSGELFF
NA	NA	TRBJ2-1	TRBV3-1/TRBV3-2	TGTGCCAGCAGCCTAAGTGAAGCGGCCCAGTTCTTC	CASSLSEAAQFF
NA	once	TRBJ1-2	TRBV7-9	TGTGCCAGCAACCCCAGCGAGGCAGAGGACTATGGCTACACCTTC	CASNPSEAEDYGYTF
TRBD2	NA	TRBJ2-2	TRBV9	TGTGCCAGCAGCGTAGGGGTAGCGGGTTCCGGGGAGCTGTTTTTT	CASSVGVAGSGELFF
NA	NA	TRBJ2-1	TRBV5-1	TGCGCCACAAAATCCGGGACATCCAGCTCCTACAATGAGCAGTTCTTC	CATKSGTSSSYNEQFF
TRBD2	many	TRBJ2-7	TRBV28	TGTGCCAGCAGCCTAGGGCTTAGCGGGAGGGCCTCAGAGCAGTACTTC	CASSLGLSGRASEQYF
TRBD1	few	TRBJ1-4	TRBV7-8	TGTGCCAGCAGCGTGGCGACAGGGGGCGCGACTAATGAAAAACTGTTTTTT	CASSVATGGATNEKLFF
NA	NA	TRBJ1-4	TRBV3-1/TRBV3-2	TGTGCCAGCAGCCAAGAGCGGGGAGAAAAACTGTTTTTT	CASSQERGEKLFF
NA	NA	TRBJ2-1	TRBV10-3	TGTGCCATCAGACAGGAAGATGAGCAGTTCTTC	CAIRQEDEQFF
TRBD1	NA	TRBJ2-5	TRBV7-9	TGTGCCAGCAGCCCCGACAGGGTGGAGACCCAGTACTTC	CASSPDRVETQYF
NA	NA	TRBJ1-1	TRBV5-1	TGCGCCAACAGCTTGGCCTTGGCGAACACTGAAGCTTTCTTT	CANSLALANTEAFF
TRBD2	NA	TRBJ2-1	TRBV12-5	TGTGCTAGTGGTTCGGGACTAGCGGGAGGTTATGAGCAGTTCTTC	CASGSGLAGGYEQFF
NA	NA	TRBJ1-1	TRBV6-5	TGTGCCAGCAGCTCGAGGGGGGGCACTGAAGCTTTCTTT	CASSSRGGTEAFF
NA	NA	TRBJ1-2	TRBV13	TGTGCCAGCAGCTTTGGTGCCGGGGATGGCTACACCTTC	CASSFGAGDGYTF
NA	NA	TRBJ1-2	TRBV5-6	TGTGCCAGCAGCCCAATGATTCGCTCCATAGCTAACTATGGCTACACCTTC	CASSPMIRSIANYGYTF
NA	NA	TRBJ1-3	TRBV18	TGTGCCAGCTCACCACCGGGACTGACAGGAAACACCATATATTTT	CASSPPGLTGNTIYF
TRBD2	few	TRBJ2-3	TRBV19	TGTGCCAGTAGTCCTTTTAGCGGGACGAATTCAGATACGCAGTATTTT	CASSPFSGTNSDTQYF
NA	few	TRBJ1-2	TRBV3-1/TRBV3-2	TGTGCCAGGACCCCGCAGGGGGGCTACACCTTC	CARTPQGGYTF
TRBD1	NA	TRBJ1-2	TRBV4-2	TGTGCCAGCAGCCTCCACGGGCAGGGGGCTTCCAGCTACACCTTC	CASSLHGQGASSYTF
NA	NA	TRBJ1-2	TRBV30	TGTGCCTGGAGTCTCCTGGGCCAGGGAACTAACTATGGCTACACCTTC	CAWSLLGQGTNYGYTF
NA	NA	TRBJ2-3	TRBV10-2	TGCGCCAGCAGCTTGATAGCGTACACAGATACGCAGTATTTT	CASSLIAYTDTQYF
NA	NA	TRBJ1-5	TRBV9	TGTGCCAGCAGCCTGGGCATTAGCAATCAGCCCCAGCATTTT	CASSLGISNQPQHF
NA	NA	TRBJ2-3	TRBV5-1	TGCGCCAGCAGCTTGATTCCGGAGCCGACAGATACGCAGTATTTT	CASSLIPEPTDTQYF
NA	NA	TRBJ1-5	TRBV28	TGTGCCAGCAATAGGGGCAGGGAAAGGCAGCCCCAGCATTTT	CASNRGRERQPQHF
NA	NA	TRBJ2-5	TRBV5-1	TGCGCCAGCAGCTTGAGGGGGGAGACCCAGTACTTC	CASSLRGETQYF
NA	NA	TRBJ1-2	TRBV27	TGTGCCAGCCGTAGAAGACAGGCCTATGGCTACACCTTC	CASRRRQAYGYTF
NA	many	TRBJ2-1	TRBV7-9	TGTGCCAGCAGCTTAGGGTGGGAGAGCAATGAGCAGTTCTTC	CASSLGWESNEQFF
NA	NA	TRBJ2-3	TRBV11-2	TGTGCCAGCAGCTTAGAGGGGGACTGGGCGAGGTCGGGGTCCAGAGATACGCAGTATTTT	CASSLEGDWARSGSRDTQYF
NA	NA	TRBJ2-3	TRBV24-1	TGTGCCACCAGTGCGGAGTACACAGATACGCAGTATTTT	CATSAEYTDTQYF
NA	NA	TRBJ1-4	TRBV28	NA	CASSLERDLNEKLFF
NA	NA	TRBJ2-2	TRBV11-2	TGTGCCAGCAGCCCTAGTCGGGCGAACACCGGGGAGCTGTTTTTT	CASSPSRANTGELFF
NA	NA	TRBJ2-1	TRBV19	TGTGCCAGTAGAGGTAGCGGTTACAATGAGCAGTTCTTC	CASRGSGYNEQFF
TRBD2	once	TRBJ2-3	TRBV5-8	TGTGCCAGCAGCTTGACTAGCGGTCCCACAGATACGCAGTATTTT	CASSLTSGPTDTQYF
NA	NA	TRBJ1-1	TRBV7-2	TGTGCCAGCAGCTTTACTAGGGGGACTGAAGCTTTCTTT	CASSFTRGTEAFF
NA	few	TRBJ1-5	TRBV29-1	TGCAGCGTCAGCGACAGTATGAATCAGCCCCAGCATTTT	CSVSDSMNQPQHF
NA	NA	TRBJ2-1	TRBV21-1	TGTGCCATCGACGCACTAGCGGGAGTATTCTCGGCTCAGTTCTTC	CAIDALAGVFSAQFF
TRBD1	NA	TRBJ2-7	TRBV7-7	TGTGCCAGCAGTTCGGACAGGTCGAAGCTGTACTTC	CASSSDRSKLYF